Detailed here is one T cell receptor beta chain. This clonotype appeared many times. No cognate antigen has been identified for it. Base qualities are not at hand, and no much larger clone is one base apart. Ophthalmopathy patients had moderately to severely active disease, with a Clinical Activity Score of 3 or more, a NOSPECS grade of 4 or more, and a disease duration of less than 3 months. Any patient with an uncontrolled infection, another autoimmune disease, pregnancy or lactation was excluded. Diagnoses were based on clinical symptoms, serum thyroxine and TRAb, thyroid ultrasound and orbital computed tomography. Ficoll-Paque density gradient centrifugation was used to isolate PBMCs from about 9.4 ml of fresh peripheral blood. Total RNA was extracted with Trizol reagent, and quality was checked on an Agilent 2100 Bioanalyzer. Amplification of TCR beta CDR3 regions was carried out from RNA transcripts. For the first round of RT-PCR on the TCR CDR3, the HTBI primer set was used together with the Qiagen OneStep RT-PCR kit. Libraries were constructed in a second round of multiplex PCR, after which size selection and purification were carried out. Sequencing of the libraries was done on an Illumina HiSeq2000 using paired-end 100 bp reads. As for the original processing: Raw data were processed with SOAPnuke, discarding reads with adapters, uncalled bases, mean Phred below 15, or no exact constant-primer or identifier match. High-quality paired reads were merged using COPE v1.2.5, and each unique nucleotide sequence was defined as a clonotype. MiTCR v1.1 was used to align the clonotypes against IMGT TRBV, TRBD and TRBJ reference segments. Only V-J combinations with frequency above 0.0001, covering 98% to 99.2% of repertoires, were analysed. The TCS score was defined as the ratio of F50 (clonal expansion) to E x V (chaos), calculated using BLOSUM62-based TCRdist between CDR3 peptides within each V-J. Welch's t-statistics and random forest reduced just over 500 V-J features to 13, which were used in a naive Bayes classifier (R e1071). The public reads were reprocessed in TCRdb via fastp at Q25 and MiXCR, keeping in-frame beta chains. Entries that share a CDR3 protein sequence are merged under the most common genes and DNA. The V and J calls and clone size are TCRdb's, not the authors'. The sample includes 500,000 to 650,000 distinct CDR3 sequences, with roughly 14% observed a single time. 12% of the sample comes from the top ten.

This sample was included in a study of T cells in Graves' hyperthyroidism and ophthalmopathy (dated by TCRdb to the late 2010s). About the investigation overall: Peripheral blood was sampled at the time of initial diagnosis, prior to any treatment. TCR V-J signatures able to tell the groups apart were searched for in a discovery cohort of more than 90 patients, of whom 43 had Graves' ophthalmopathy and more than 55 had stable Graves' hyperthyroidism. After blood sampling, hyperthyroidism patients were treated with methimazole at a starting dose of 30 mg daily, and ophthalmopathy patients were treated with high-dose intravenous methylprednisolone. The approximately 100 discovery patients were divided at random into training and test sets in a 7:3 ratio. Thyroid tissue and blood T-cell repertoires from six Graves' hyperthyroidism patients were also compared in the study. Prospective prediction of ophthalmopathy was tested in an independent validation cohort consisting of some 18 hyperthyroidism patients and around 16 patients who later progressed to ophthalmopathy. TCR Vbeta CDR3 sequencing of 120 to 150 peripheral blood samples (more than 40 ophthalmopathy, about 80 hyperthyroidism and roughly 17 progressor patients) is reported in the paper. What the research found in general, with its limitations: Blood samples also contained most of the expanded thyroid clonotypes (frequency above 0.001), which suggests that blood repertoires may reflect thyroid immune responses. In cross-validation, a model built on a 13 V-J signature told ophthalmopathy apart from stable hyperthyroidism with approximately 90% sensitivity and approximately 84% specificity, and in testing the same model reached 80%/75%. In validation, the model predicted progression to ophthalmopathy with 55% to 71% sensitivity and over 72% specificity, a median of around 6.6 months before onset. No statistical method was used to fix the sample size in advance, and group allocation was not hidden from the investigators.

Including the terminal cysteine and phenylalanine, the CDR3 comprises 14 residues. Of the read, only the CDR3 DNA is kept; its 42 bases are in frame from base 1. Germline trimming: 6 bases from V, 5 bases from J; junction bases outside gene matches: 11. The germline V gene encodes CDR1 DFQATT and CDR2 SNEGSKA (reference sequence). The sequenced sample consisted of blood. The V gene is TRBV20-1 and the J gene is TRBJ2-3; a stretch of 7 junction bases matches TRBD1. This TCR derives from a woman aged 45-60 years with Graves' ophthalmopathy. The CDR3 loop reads CSAIGTAAGDTQYF. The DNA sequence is TGCAGTGCGATCGGGACAGCCGCGGGAGATACGCAGTATTTT.